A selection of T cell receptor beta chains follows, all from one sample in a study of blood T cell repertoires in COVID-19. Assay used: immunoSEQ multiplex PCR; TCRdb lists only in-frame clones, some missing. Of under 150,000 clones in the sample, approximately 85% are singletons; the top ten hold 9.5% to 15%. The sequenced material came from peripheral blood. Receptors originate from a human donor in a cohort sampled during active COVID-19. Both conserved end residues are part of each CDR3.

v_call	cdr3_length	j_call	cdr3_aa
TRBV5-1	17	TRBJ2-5	CASSFRWGQGFQETQYF
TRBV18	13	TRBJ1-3	CASSPGPLNTIYF
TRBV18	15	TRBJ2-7	CASSPAGRSSYEQYF
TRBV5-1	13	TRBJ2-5	CASSPDNQETQYF
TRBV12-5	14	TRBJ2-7	CASGYGTAPYEQYF
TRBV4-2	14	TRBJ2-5	CASSLGTRQETQYF
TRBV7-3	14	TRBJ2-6	CASSPFSGANVLTF
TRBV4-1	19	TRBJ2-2	CASSRQWGPRGANTGELFF
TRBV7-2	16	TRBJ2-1	CASSLTWRGAGGEQFF
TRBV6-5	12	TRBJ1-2	CASNTGFYGYTF